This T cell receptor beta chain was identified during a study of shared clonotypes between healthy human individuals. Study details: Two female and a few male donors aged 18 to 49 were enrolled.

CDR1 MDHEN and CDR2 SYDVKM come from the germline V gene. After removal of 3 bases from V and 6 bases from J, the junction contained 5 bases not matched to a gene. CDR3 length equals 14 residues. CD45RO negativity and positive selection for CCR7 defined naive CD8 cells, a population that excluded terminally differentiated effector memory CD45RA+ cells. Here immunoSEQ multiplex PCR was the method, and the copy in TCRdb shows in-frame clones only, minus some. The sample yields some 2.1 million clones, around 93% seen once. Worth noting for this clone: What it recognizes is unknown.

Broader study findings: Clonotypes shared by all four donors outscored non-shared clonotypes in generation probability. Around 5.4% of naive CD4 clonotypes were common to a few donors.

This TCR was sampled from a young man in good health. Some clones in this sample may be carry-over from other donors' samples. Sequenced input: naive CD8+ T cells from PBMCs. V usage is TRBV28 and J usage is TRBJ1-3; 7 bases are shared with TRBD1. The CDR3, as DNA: TGTGCCAGCAGTTTTAGGGGACAGATAAACACCATATATTTT. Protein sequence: CASSFRGQINTIYF.